Listed below are T cell receptor beta chains from one sample, sequenced in a study of cytomegalovirus exposure and HLA in healthy donors. Method: immunoSEQ multiplex PCR; TCRdb's copy keeps in-frame clones and lacks some. The table lists around 100,000 clones, about 8% of them singletons. The sequenced sample consisted of PBMCs. The origin of the receptors is a man aged 45-60 years in good health and CMV-seronegative. Both conserved end residues are part of each CDR3. The D gene is left open where the match is weak. The size field is filled for only some rows; it gives once, few, many or a size class.

V gene	J gene	D gene	CDR3 length	clone size	CDR3 DNA	CDR3 protein
TRBV28	TRBJ2-3	NA	14	NA	TGTGCCAGCACCCCCCTGGAGAACACAGATACGCAGTATTTT	CASTPLENTDTQYF
TRBV30	TRBJ1-2	NA	11	NA	TGTGCCTGGAGGGGGCGGGGGGGCTACACCTTC	CAWRGRGGYTF
TRBV27	TRBJ2-3	TRBD2	15	few	TGTGCCAGCAGTGCTAGCGGGAAGAGTAGAGATACGCAGTATTTT	CASSASGKSRDTQYF
TRBV7-2	TRBJ2-1	TRBD1	14	NA	TGTGCCAGCAGCTTAGTCAGGGGGCAGGGTGAGCAGTTCTTC	CASSLVRGQGEQFF
TRBV6-6	TRBJ1-5	NA	14	NA	TGTGCCAGCAGTTACTCCGGTGGCAATCAGCCCCAGCATTTT	CASSYSGGNQPQHF
TRBV19	TRBJ2-1	NA	15	NA	TGTGCCAGTAGTCCTGGGGGGAGCTCCTACAATGAGCAGTTCTTC	CASSPGGSSYNEQFF
TRBV19	TRBJ2-7	TRBD2	16	few	TGTGCCAGTAGTTCCGCAACTAGCGGGAGCTCCCACGAGCAGTACTTC	CASSSATSGSSHEQYF
TRBV18	TRBJ1-1	NA	14	NA	TGTGCCAGCTCACCGGGGGCTTTGAACACTGAAGCTTTCTTT	CASSPGALNTEAFF
TRBV27	TRBJ2-1	TRBD2	16	NA	TGTGCCAGCAGTCCCCATAGGACTAGCGGAAACAATGAGCAGTTCTTC	CASSPHRTSGNNEQFF
TRBV7-8	TRBJ2-1	TRBD2	15	NA	TGTGCCAGCAGCCCTAGCGGGGGGCTCTACAATGAGCAGTTCTTC	CASSPSGGLYNEQFF
TRBV19	TRBJ1-1	NA	15	NA	TGTGCCAGTAGTCCAGGGAGGGGGAGCGGCACTGAAGCTTTCTTT	CASSPGRGSGTEAFF
TRBV5-6	TRBJ2-2	TRBD2	19	few	TGTGCCAGCAGCCCAATGGGGGGACTAGCGGTCTCGAACACCGGGGAGCTGTTTTTT	CASSPMGGLAVSNTGELFF
TRBV7-2	TRBJ1-2	NA	15	NA	TGTGCCAGCAGCTTAAGTAGCGGACAAAACTATGGCTACACCTTC	CASSLSSGQNYGYTF
TRBV21-1	TRBJ1-5	NA	19	few	TGTGCCAGCAGCCGAAAATGCCACATGATACAGGGCGGCAATCAGCCCCAGCATTTT	CASSRKCHMIQGGNQPQHF
TRBV28	TRBJ1-1	TRBD1	14	few	TGTGCCAGCAGTTTCGCAGGGGGGAACACTGAAGCTTTCTTT	CASSFAGGNTEAFF
TRBV2	TRBJ1-1	NA	11	few	TGTGCCAGCAGTGTGTATACTGAAGCTTTCTTT	CASSVYTEAFF
TRBV13	TRBJ1-3	TRBD1	16	NA	TGTGCCAGCAGCTTATTAGCAGGGGGAACTGGAAACACCATATATTTT	CASSLLAGGTGNTIYF
TRBV6-5	TRBJ2-2	TRBD1	14	NA	TGTGCCAGCAGGTGGACAGGGCACACCGGGGAGCTGTTTTTT	CASRWTGHTGELFF
TRBV27	TRBJ1-2	NA	13	few	TGTGCCAGCAGATACAGGGACCGGGATGGCTACACCTTC	CASRYRDRDGYTF
TRBV9	TRBJ2-2	TRBD1	17	NA	TGTGCCAGCAGCAACCGGGACGGGACAGACAACACCGGGGAGCTGTTTTTT	CASSNRDGTDNTGELFF
TRBV9	TRBJ2-3	NA	16	NA	TGTGCCAGCAGCCCTCTCGGAATAGCGTCTGCAGATACGCAGTATTTT	CASSPLGIASADTQYF
TRBV18	TRBJ1-1	NA	15	NA	TGTGCCAGCTCACCGACACAGGGTACAGACACTGAAGCTTTCTTT	CASSPTQGTDTEAFF
TRBV18	TRBJ1-2	TRBD1	14	few	TGTGCCAGCTCACCCACAGGGGGCGAAGATGGCTACACCTTC	CASSPTGGEDGYTF
TRBV27	TRBJ2-7	TRBD2	16	NA	TGTGCCAGCAGTCGCCTTGGCGGGAGTGAAGGCTACGAGCAGTACTTC	CASSRLGGSEGYEQYF
TRBV7-8	TRBJ2-5	TRBD2	16	few	TGTGCCAGCAGCACACGAGCGGGAGGGCCTAGGGAGACCCAGTACTTC	CASSTRAGGPRETQYF
TRBV9	TRBJ2-1	NA	15	NA	TGTGCCAGCAGCCCCCGTGGCGGAGACTACAATGAGCAGTTCTTC	CASSPRGGDYNEQFF
TRBV6-5	TRBJ1-1	TRBD1	14	few	TGTGCCAGCAGTTTCCAGGGGGCGCACACTGAAGCTTTCTTT	CASSFQGAHTEAFF
TRBV2	TRBJ2-1	TRBD2	16	NA	TGTGCCAGCAGTGAACTAGCGGGGGGGATAGGGAATGAGCAGTTCTTC	CASSELAGGIGNEQFF
TRBV6-5	TRBJ2-1	NA	16	NA	TGTGCCAGCAGTTACTCGATATTTCGAGGTTCAAATGAGCAGTTCTTC	CASSYSIFRGSNEQFF
TRBV7-8	TRBJ1-5	NA	13	NA	TGTGCCAGCAGCTGGGACTTGGGTCAGCCCCAGCATTTT	CASSWDLGQPQHF
TRBV19	TRBJ1-2	TRBD1	15	NA	TGTGCCACCCTGAGACAGGGCACCTTTAACTATGGCTACACCTTC	CATLRQGTFNYGYTF
TRBV6-6	TRBJ1-2	NA	14	NA	TGTGCCAGCAGACAGACGGAACCTAACTATGGCTACACCTTC	CASRQTEPNYGYTF
TRBV6-1	TRBJ2-3	TRBD1	15	NA	TGTGCCAGCATTAAGGGACAGGGGTGGGCAGATACGCAGTATTTT	CASIKGQGWADTQYF
TRBV7-8	TRBJ2-7	TRBD2	16	NA	TGTGCCAGCAGCCCCGTTAGCGGGGGAACTTCCTACGAGCAGTACTTC	CASSPVSGGTSYEQYF
TRBV6-1	TRBJ1-6	NA	14	NA	TGTGCCAGCAGTGAGAGGGATAGGAATTCACCCCTCCACTTT	CASSERDRNSPLHF
TRBV7-9	TRBJ2-7	NA	15	few	TGTGCCAGCAGCTTAGGTGCCGAAGCGGTCTACGAGCAGTACTTC	CASSLGAEAVYEQYF
TRBV6-6	TRBJ1-5	NA	13	few	TGTGCCAGCAGTTTAATAACAGATCAGCCCCAGCATTTT	CASSLITDQPQHF
TRBV9	TRBJ1-5	TRBD1	14	few	TGTGCCAGCAGCGCGACAGGGGGGAATCAGCCCCAGCATTTT	CASSATGGNQPQHF
TRBV2	TRBJ2-3	NA	16	few	TGTGCCAGCAGTGAGTCATCGGGGGGCAGGACAGATACGCAGTATTTT	CASSESSGGRTDTQYF
TRBV7-3	TRBJ2-2	NA	14	NA	TGTGCCAGCAGCTCGACTACGACCACCGGGGAGCTGTTTTTT	CASSSTTTTGELFF
TRBV7-9	TRBJ2-7	NA	17	NA	TGTGCCAGCAGTCCTACCAAGGGGGGGGAGAGTGCCTACGAGCAGTACTTC	CASSPTKGGESAYEQYF
TRBV10-3	TRBJ1-1	TRBD1	15	NA	TGTGCCATCAGTACTTCGACAGGGGCCAACACTGAAGCTTTCTTT	CAISTSTGANTEAFF
TRBV27	TRBJ2-3	NA	13	NA	TGTGCCAGCAGTTGGGCAGCCACAGATACGCAGTATTTT	CASSWAATDTQYF
TRBV18	TRBJ2-2	NA	14	NA	TGTGCCAGCTATCCTTCCTCGAACACCGGGGAGCTGTTTTTT	CASYPSSNTGELFF
TRBV5-1	TRBJ2-1	NA	13	NA	TGCGCCAGCAGCTTCAATATCCAGAATGAGCAGTTCTTC	CASSFNIQNEQFF
TRBV19	TRBJ1-1	NA	14	NA	TGTGCCAGTAAGGAAGAACAGGGTCGCTTGTTCGCTTTCTTT	CASKEEQGRLFAFF
TRBV4-1	TRBJ2-7	TRBD1	15	few	TGCGCCAGCAGCCACCCGACAGGGGGAGTCCACGAGCAGTACTTC	CASSHPTGGVHEQYF
TRBV28	TRBJ2-2	NA	14	few	TGTGCCAGCAGTTTATTAGCCGACACCGGGGAGCTGTTTTTT	CASSLLADTGELFF
TRBV7-8	TRBJ2-2	TRBD1	16	few	TGTGCCAGCAGCCCCCGGACAGGGTCAAACACCGGGGAGCTGTTTTTT	CASSPRTGSNTGELFF
TRBV4-2	TRBJ1-2	NA	17	few	TGTGCCAGCAGCCCCGGTTCGTCCGGAGACCTTAACTATGGCTACACCTTC	CASSPGSSGDLNYGYTF
TRBV6-1	TRBJ2-1	TRBD1	14	few	TGTGCCAGCAGTGAAGCGACAGGGTCCAATGAGCAGTTCTTC	CASSEATGSNEQFF
TRBV27	TRBJ2-7	NA	14	few	TGTGCCAGCAGCCGTTACCGAGCGGACTACGAGCAGTACTTC	CASSRYRADYEQYF
TRBV6-5	TRBJ2-7	TRBD1	14	NA	TGTGCCAGCAGTTTCGGGACAGGGGTCTACGAGCAGTACTTC	CASSFGTGVYEQYF
TRBV6-1	TRBJ2-7	TRBD1	16	few	TGTGCCAGCAGTGATTGGGGACAGGGGTCCTCCTACGAGCAGTACTTC	CASSDWGQGSSYEQYF
TRBV6-5	TRBJ1-4	TRBD1	14	NA	TGTGCCAGCAGCCGAGACAGGGTGTGGGAAAAACTGTTTTTT	CASSRDRVWEKLFF